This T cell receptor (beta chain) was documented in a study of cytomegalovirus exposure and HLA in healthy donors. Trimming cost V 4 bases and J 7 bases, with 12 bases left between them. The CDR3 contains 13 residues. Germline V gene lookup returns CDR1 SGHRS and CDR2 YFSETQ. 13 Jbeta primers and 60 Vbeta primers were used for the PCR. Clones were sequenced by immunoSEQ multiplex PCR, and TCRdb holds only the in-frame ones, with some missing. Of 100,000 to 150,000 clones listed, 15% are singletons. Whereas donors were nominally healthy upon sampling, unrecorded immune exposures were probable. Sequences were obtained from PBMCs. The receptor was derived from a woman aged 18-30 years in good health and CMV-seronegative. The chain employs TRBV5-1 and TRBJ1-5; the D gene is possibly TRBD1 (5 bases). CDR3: CASSPGHSQPQHF. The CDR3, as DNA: TGCGCCAGCAGCCCTGGACATTCGCAGCCCCAGCATTTT.